The T cell receptor (beta chain) under discussion was sequenced for a study of blood T cell repertoires in COVID-19. Turning to the study itself: T cells, B-cell-depleted T cells, or PBMCs supplied cDNA or gDNA.

The germline V gene has CDR1 MNHEY and CDR2 SMNVEV (reference sequence). The CDR3 totals 16 residues. Trimming removed 2 bases at V and 2 bases at J, with 13 bases between. The study recruited people aged 18 to 89 years across 20 to 30 US areas. Authors' data handling: Reference gene primer amplification in the assay estimated nucleated cell counts. Using immunoSEQ multiplex PCR, the repertoire was profiled, and TCRdb retains in-frame clones only, with some absent. From that table come the V and J calls and clone size; the DNA was used to work out D and trimming. This table holds roughly 180,000 clones, 87% found once.

The chain uses TRBV27 and TRBJ1-3, with TRBD1 as a possible D gene (6 bases). The TCR originated in a woman under 40 who had recovered from COVID-19. Sample: PBMCs or T cells enriched from blood (not recorded which). The CDR3, as DNA: TGTGCCAGCAGTTTAGACAGGCGACTCCCTGGAAACACCATATATTTT. Its protein product is CASSLDRRLPGNTIYF.